This T cell receptor (beta chain) was documented in a study of PD-L1 blockade in urothelial cancer. Germline V gene data show CDR1 as MNHEY and CDR2 as SVGAGI. Trimming removed 3 bases at V and 4 bases at J, with 7 bases between. The length of the CDR3 is 13 residues. Time point meaning: pretreatment peripheral blood. This table comes from immunoSEQ multiplex PCR, and its TCRdb copy is limited to in-frame clones, with some not included. The table has about 57,000 clones, 81% seen once. This clone came up a few times. This clonotype originated in a man in his 70s with urothelial cancer. Sample: PBMCs, taken around atezolizumab (anti-PD-L1) treatment. V gene TRBV6-5 combines with J gene TRBJ1-5; no clear D. The CDR3 nucleotides are TGTGCCAGCAGTTATGGGCAGAATCAGCCCCAGCATTTT. The encoded protein is CASSYGQNQPQHF.